These 4 T cell receptor beta chains share one sample of origin, sequenced in a study of cytotoxic CD8 clonotypes in ibrutinib-treated CLL. The assay was immunoSEQ multiplex PCR, and TCRdb's table has in-frame clones only and misses some. The sample has about 310,000 clones; about 77% are singletons. The sample in question was PBMCs, obtained before ibrutinib treatment. These receptors were collected from a human donor with chronic lymphocytic leukemia.

The chain carries TRBV4-3 and TRBJ2-3; D gene ambiguous. V lost 0 bases and J 2 bases, leaving 9 bases between the germline ends. This CDR3 contains 15 residues. CDR1 and CDR2 (germline): LGHNA, YSLEER. In DNA form, the CDR3 reads TGCGCCAGCAGCCAAGAAGCCCTTTACACAGATACGCAGTATTTT. Protein sequence: CASSQEALYTDTQYF.

A single count supports this clone. This chain uses TRBV6-5 with TRBJ2-3; D remains unclear. Germline-derived CDR1 and CDR2 are MNHEY and SVGAGI. This CDR3 comprises 13 residues. V was pared by 7 bases and J by 4 bases, with 12 bases between. CDR3 protein: CASTRNLADTQYF. CDR3 nucleotides: TGTGCCAGCACCCGGAATCTAGCAGATACGCAGTATTTT.

The chain employs TRBV27 and TRBJ2-5, with 7 bases identical to TRBD2. The V segment lost 8 bases and the J segment 0 bases; nucleotides outside the gene matches: 9. There are 15 residues in the CDR3. Per germline, CDR1 MNHEY and CDR2 SMNVEV (reference sequence). The DNA of the CDR3 is TGTGCCAGCCCTTTGGGTCTAGCGGACCAAGAGACCCAGTACTTC. Translation: CASPLGLADQETQYF.

V and J are TRBV30 and TRBJ2-3; no clear D gene. Germline V lookup: CDR1 GTSNPN, CDR2 SVGIG (reference sequence). V was clipped by 5 bases and J by 1 base, with 4 bases between them. The CDR3 has 11 amino acids. The CDR3 spells CAWQRTDTQYF. DNA for the CDR3: TGTGCCTGGCAGCGCACAGATACGCAGTATTTT.